This T cell receptor (beta chain) stems from a study of blood T cells in healthy people across ages. Study context: With template switching, about one barcoded beta molecule was captured per two T cells. Study-wide points: Relative to aged donors, long-lived donors carried more naive CD4+ cells and displayed higher diversity. Age showed a roughly linear inverse relationship with TCR beta diversity per million T cells.

Sample-barcoded 5' priming and a J-beta primer mix drove a second PCR of roughly 7 to 11 cycles. The template-switch adaptor, which had 12 random nucleotides, put a tag on each cDNA molecule. TCRdb re-analysed the 5' RACE reads in MiXCR, keeping a single row per CDR3 protein. The sample yields about 1.1 million distinct CDR3 sequences, roughly two fifths seen once. As concerns this clonotype: Its antigen is not known.

Trimming cost V 2 bases and J 4 bases, with 11 bases left between them. The CDR3 has 15 amino acids. Per germline, CDR1 MNHEY and CDR2 SVGEGT. This receptor was taken from a young man in good health. The genes are TRBV6-2 or TRBV6-3 and TRBJ2-2; possibly TRBD1 or TRBD2 for D (6 bases each). The source material was blood. CDR3 protein: CASSYPRGATGELFF. CDR3 in DNA: TGTGCCAGCAGTTACCCTAGGGGGGCCACCGGGGAGCTGTTTTTT.